The 32 T cell receptor beta chains reported below all come from one sample, sequenced in a study of OX40 agonist ivuxolimab in advanced cancers. Repertoires were generated with immunoSEQ multiplex PCR, while TCRdb's copy carries only in-frame clones and drops some. The sample has around 20,000 clones, about nine tenths seen once; the top ten hold roughly 50%. This sample comprised CD4+ or CD8+ T cells sorted from blood, obtained in a trial of the OX40 agonist ivuxolimab. The receptors were gathered from an adult with an advanced solid tumor such as melanoma, head and neck, liver or kidney cancer.

V usage is TRBV5-1 and J usage is TRBJ2-7; D is perhaps TRBD1 (6 bases). Trimming took off 2 bases at V and 5 bases at J, with 17 bases between the two ends. The CDR3 length is 15 residues. In germline, CDR1 is SGHRS, CDR2 YFSETQ. CDR3 region: CASSFPGTRGNEQYF. The CDR3 DNA reads TGCGCCAGCAGCTTCCCCGGGACCAGGGGTAACGAGCAGTACTTC.

This clone was seen a handful of times. The V gene is TRBV27, the J gene TRBJ1-2, with 7 bases that match TRBD1. After removal of 5 bases from V and 7 bases from J, the junction contained 4 bases not matched to a gene. CDR3 length: 12 amino acids. CDR1 MNHEY and CDR2 SMNVEV come from the germline V gene (reference sequence). The CDR3 sequence: CASSMTGFGYTF. The CDR3 DNA is TGTGCCAGCAGTATGACAGGGTTTGGCTACACCTTC.

The sample holds one count of this clone. The DNA for the CDR3 is TGTGCCAGCAGTACCGGGACAGCCCTTTACAATGAGCAGTTCTTC. This codes for CASSTGTALYNEQFF. J is TRBJ2-1 and V is TRBV7-2; the match to TRBD1 covers 7 bases. CDR3 length: 15 amino acids. Germline CDR1 and CDR2: SGHTA and FQGNSA. Trimming took 6 bases from V and 4 from J; bases not matched to a gene: 9.

The V and J genes are TRBV4-2 and TRBJ2-7; D uncertain. CDR3 length equals 13 residues. The V gene lost 5 bases and the J gene lost 5 bases, with 13 bases spanning the gap. In germline, CDR1 is LGHNA, CDR2 YNFKEQ. The CDR3 is CASSFQEWNEQYF. Written as DNA, the CDR3 is TGTGCCAGCAGCTTCCAGGAATGGAACGAGCAGTACTTC.

This chain joins TRBV9 and TRBJ2-2; D is possibly TRBD2 (6 bases). Deletions cut 4 bases from V and 2 bases from J, with 12 bases between. This CDR3 has 15 residues. Per germline, CDR1 SGDLS and CDR2 YYNGEE. The CDR3 region is CASSISGGNTGELFF. CDR3 sequence (DNA): TGTGCCAGCAGCATTAGCGGAGGTAACACCGGGGAGCTGTTTTTT.

The rearrangement joins TRBV4-2 to TRBJ2-7; a possible D gene is TRBD2 (5 bases). Germline CDR1 is LGHNA and CDR2 is YNFKEQ. Deletions cut 1 base from V and 2 bases from J, with 12 bases between. The CDR3 has 15 amino acids. The CDR3 DNA follows: TGTGCCAGCAGCCAAGGGCGGGTTATAACCTACGAGCAGTACTTC. It translates to CASSQGRVITYEQYF.

The chain joins TRBV4-3 to TRBJ2-5; no definite D call. The better agreement between TRBJ2-7 and the DNA end casts doubt on the J call. The germline gives CDR1 LGHNA, CDR2 YSLEER. The CDR3 covers 14 residues. CDR3 in DNA: TGCGCCAGCAGCCAAGGCATTGGATACTACGAGCAGTACTTC. Its translation is CASSQGIGYYEQYF.

This clone appeared once. The CDR3 is CASIGSVSRGTEAFF. CDR3 coding DNA: TGTGCCAGCATCGGTTCGGTATCTCGGGGGACTGAAGCTTTCTTT. This chain links TRBV7-9 with TRBJ1-1, with D possibly being TRBD1 (5 bases). This CDR3 spans 15 amino acids. Trimming stripped 7 bases from V and 5 bases from J, with 20 bases between. CDR1 is SEHNR, CDR2 FQNEAQ, per germline (reference sequence). Drawing the rest from reference TRBV7-9 and TRBJ1-1, the complete variable domain is DTGVSQNPRHKITKRGQNVTFRCDPISEHNRLYWYRQTLGQGPEFLTYFQNEAQLEKSRLLSDRFSAERPKGSFSTLEIQRTEQGDSAMYLCASIGSVSRGTEAFFGQGTRLTVV.

The chain carries TRBV15 and TRBJ2-1; D gene unclear. V gave up 0 bases and J gave up 2 bases, with 8 bases separating them. The CDR3 consists of 15 residues. The germline V gene encodes CDR1 LNHNV and CDR2 YYDKDF (reference sequence). CDR3 sequence reads: CATSRDDRPYNEQFF. CDR3 DNA sequence: TGTGCCACCAGCAGAGACGATAGACCCTACAATGAGCAGTTCTTC.

V gene TRBV28 combines with J gene TRBJ2-5, with TRBD2 identical over 12 bases. The CDR3 is 15 residues long. CDR1 and CDR2 from the germline V gene are MDHEN and SYDVKM. The junction had 8 bases not matched to a gene; V was cut back by 6 bases and J by 6 bases. The CDR3 sequence: CASSRGLAGTKTQYF. CDR3 DNA: TGTGCCAGCAGCCGCGGACTAGCGGGAACGAAGACCCAGTACTTC.

This rearrangement joins TRBV7-8 to TRBJ2-2; D assignment may be TRBD1 or TRBD2 (6 bases each). The V end lost 1 base, the J end lost 2 bases, and 11 bases lay between the germline ends. Germline V lookup: CDR1 SGHVS, CDR2 FQNEAQ. The CDR3 sequence is 16 residues long. CDR3 residues: CASSLVGGPNTGELFF. CDR3 nucleotide sequence: TGTGCCAGCAGCTTAGTTGGGGGGCCTAACACCGGGGAGCTGTTTTTT.

The chain recombines TRBV9 with TRBJ2-2; TRBD2 is a possible D gene (5 bases). The V end was cut by 5 bases, the J end by 4 bases, with 12 bases between. This CDR3 is 14 amino acids long. Germline V gene lookup returns CDR1 SGDLS and CDR2 YYNGEE. Here the CDR3 DNA reads TGTGCCAGCAGAGTGGGGAGTGGCACCGGGGAGCTGTTTTTT. It encodes CASRVGSGTGELFF.

This rearrangement joins TRBV19 to TRBJ1-1; D is unclear. CDR3 length equals 13 residues. Deletions cut 2 bases from V and 7 bases from J, with 11 bases between. The germline V gene encodes CDR1 LNHDA and CDR2 SQIVND (reference sequence). DNA for the CDR3: TGTGCCAGTAGTATAACCCGGTCGGGTGAAGCTTTCTTT. Its translation is CASSITRSGEAFF.

This rearrangement joins TRBV5-6 to TRBJ2-1, with D unresolved. This CDR3 has 12 residues. From germline, CDR1 is SGHDT and CDR2 YYEEEE. The V and J ends lost 4 bases and 4 bases respectively, with 6 bases between them. In DNA form, the CDR3 reads TGTGCCAGCAGCGCCCAGTACAATGAGCAGTTCTTC. Protein product: CASSAQYNEQFF.

V and J are TRBV5-5 and TRBJ2-5, with 8 positions matching TRBD2. The CDR3 extends over 14 amino acids. V lost 4 bases, J lost 4 bases, and 6 bases stayed unmatched. Looked up from germline, CDR1 is SGHKS and CDR2 is YYEKEE (reference sequence). CDR3 protein: CASSPGLVLETQYF. The CDR3 region has the DNA TGTGCCAGCAGCCCGGGACTAGTCTTAGAGACCCAGTACTTC.

The CDR3 sequence: CASSYRGERNGYTF. In DNA form, the CDR3 reads TGTGCCAGCAGTTACAGGGGGGAAAGGAATGGCTACACCTTC. The chain combines TRBV28 with TRBJ1-2; TRBD1 agrees at 8 bases. Germline V gene data show CDR1 as MDHEN and CDR2 as SYDVKM. This CDR3 is built from 14 residues. The junction had 7 bases not matched to a gene; V was cut back by 4 bases and J by 6 bases.

CDR3 coding DNA: TGCAGCGTTTATTCCGGGACAGGGCAGTTCTTC. Translating gives CSVYSGTGQFF. The V gene is TRBV29-1, the J gene TRBJ2-1; 8 bases fit TRBD1. Germline CDR1 and CDR2: SQVTM and ANQGSEA. This CDR3 comprises 11 residues. V was clipped by 5 bases and J by 12 bases; unmatched bases: 6.

This chain joins TRBV6-1 and TRBJ2-3, with D possibly matching TRBD2 (5 bases). V gave up 8 bases and J gave up 5 bases, with 20 bases separating them. The CDR3 is made up of 15 amino acids. Germline assignment: CDR1 MNHNS and CDR2 SASEGT. The CDR3 sequence is CASSLVAAEGDTQYF. CDR3 sequence (DNA): TGTGCCAGCTCTTTGGTTGCGGCAGAGGGAGATACGCAGTATTTT.

The genes are TRBV29-1 and TRBJ1-4, with TRBD1 matching 7 bases. The CDR3 consists of 17 residues. Germline V CDR1 and CDR2: SQVTM, ANQGSEA. With V trimmed by 1 base and J by 0 bases, 8 bases remained unmatched. CDR3 nucleotide sequence: TGCAGCGTTGAAGGAGACAGGGAGAACCCAACTAATGAAAAACTGTTTTTT. Its translation: CSVEGDRENPTNEKLFF. Full variable domain (missing parts from reference TRBV29-1 and TRBJ1-4): SAVISQKPSRDICQRGTSLTIQCQVDSQVTMMFWYRQQPGQSLTLIATANQGSEATYESGFVIDKFPISRPNLTFSTLTVSNMSPEDSSIYLCSVEGDRENPTNEKLFFGSGTQLSVL.

V is TRBV7-9 and J is TRBJ2-2, with TRBD1 matching 10 bases. The CDR3 has 16 residues. CDR1 and CDR2 (germline): SEHNR, FQNEAQ (reference sequence). The junction had 7 bases not matched to a gene; V was cut back by 5 bases and J by 4 bases. CDR3 sequence: CASSLTGTGVTGELFF. Here the CDR3 DNA reads TGTGCCAGCAGCCTCACCGGGACAGGGGTCACCGGGGAGCTGTTTTTT.

This clone was picked up one time. This chain connects TRBV7-8 to TRBJ2-1; D might be TRBD2 (6 bases). This CDR3 contains 14 residues. Trimming shortened V by 5 bases and J by 6 bases, and 14 bases separated the two germline ends. Germline assignment: CDR1 SGHVS and CDR2 FQNEAQ. The CDR3 sequence is CASSPQMGGNEQFF. The CDR3 coding sequence is TGTGCCAGCAGCCCCCAAATGGGGGGCAATGAGCAGTTCTTC.

This clone has just one count. This chain links TRBV29-1 with TRBJ2-5; D uncertain. The V and J ends lost 1 base and 5 bases respectively, with 8 bases between them. The CDR3 is made up of 12 amino acids. The germline V gene encodes CDR1 SQVTM and CDR2 ANQGSEA. This CDR3 is CSVEGGRETQYF. For the CDR3, the DNA is TGCAGCGTTGAAGGCGGCAGGGAGACCCAGTACTTC. Full variable domain (outside the CDR3, taken from reference TRBV29-1 and TRBJ2-5): SAVISQKPSRDICQRGTSLTIQCQVDSQVTMMFWYRQQPGQSLTLIATANQGSEATYESGFVIDKFPISRPNLTFSTLTVSNMSPEDSSIYLCSVEGGRETQYFGPGTRLLVL.

This chain links TRBV7-6 with TRBJ2-7; 7 bases line up with TRBD1. Losses at the gene ends were 1 base for V and 2 bases for J; bases not matched to a gene: 8. This CDR3 spans 16 amino acids. Germline CDR1 reads SGHVS; CDR2 reads FNYEAQ. The CDR3 spells CASSLGTGASAYEQYF. The DNA of the CDR3 is TGTGCCAGCAGCTTAGGTACAGGGGCCTCCGCCTACGAGCAGTACTTC.

The chain links TRBV25-1 to TRBJ1-4; 9 bases line up with TRBD1. CDR1 is MGHDK, CDR2 SYGVNS, per germline. CDR3 length equals 14 residues. The J segment lost 7 bases and the V segment lost 4 bases, leaving 4 bases of the junction unmatched. The CDR3 nucleotides are TGTGCCAGCAGTGCACAGGGGGCGACTGAAAAACTGTTTTTT. It is translated as CASSAQGATEKLFF.

The V and J genes are TRBV7-2 and TRBJ2-1, with 9 bases lining up with TRBD1. Germline V lookup: CDR1 SGHTA, CDR2 FQGNSA. This CDR3 is built from 15 residues. Trimming cost V 5 bases and J 0 bases; bases outside gene matches: 2. The DNA for the CDR3 is TGTGCCAGCAGCACGACAGGGGGCTCCTACAATGAGCAGTTCTTC. It is translated as CASSTTGGSYNEQFF.

By share, this clone ranks as medium-sized. The DNA of the CDR3 is TGTGCCAGCCTTAACAGGGGGTACACTGAAGCTTTCTTT. Its translation: CASLNRGYTEAFF. This chain links TRBV5-4 with TRBJ1-1; 8 nucleotides match TRBD1. This CDR3 is built from 13 residues. Germline CDR1 reads SGHNT; CDR2 reads YYREEE (reference sequence). The junction had 5 bases not matched to a gene; V was cut back by 7 bases and J by 3 bases.

This clone was seen once. The chain combines TRBV7-9 with TRBJ2-3; tentatively, D is TRBD1 or TRBD2 (6 bases each). Germline values: CDR1 SEHNR, CDR2 FQNEAQ (reference sequence). The CDR3 is 17 residues long. Trimming cost V 4 bases and J 6 bases, with 23 bases left between them. CDR3 DNA sequence: TGTGCCAGCAGCTCCCCTCCGGGCGCGGGACAATTCGATACGCAGTATTTT. Protein: CASSSPPGAGQFDTQYF.

This clone was seen once. The chain joins TRBV27 to TRBJ2-1, with 10 nucleotides matching TRBD2. From germline, CDR1 is MNHEY and CDR2 SMNVEV (reference sequence). V lost 8 bases, J lost 7 bases, and 11 bases stayed unmatched. The CDR3 loop spans 15 amino acids. CDR3 sequence: CASSSSGGYGNEQFF. Here the CDR3 DNA reads TGTGCCAGCTCCTCTAGCGGGGGCTATGGGAATGAGCAGTTCTTC.

The chain has TRBV29-1 and TRBJ2-3; D uncertain. This CDR3 has 11 amino acids. Germline V gene sequence: CDR1 SQVTM, CDR2 ANQGSEA. Trimming removed 7 bases from V and 4 bases from J, with 9 bases in between. The CDR3 sequence is CSGWTPDTQYF. DNA for the CDR3: TGCAGCGGGTGGACCCCAGATACGCAGTATTTT.

The V and J genes are TRBV7-9 and TRBJ2-4; perhaps TRBD2 as D (6 bases). V shed 8 bases and J shed 7 bases, with 12 bases lying between them. From germline, CDR1 is SEHNR and CDR2 FQNEAQ (reference sequence). The CDR3 is made up of 12 amino acids. CDR3 nucleotide sequence: TGTGCCAGCCAGGGAAGCGGGAACATTCAGTACTTC. Translation gives CASQGSGNIQYF.

This clone was seen once. The V and J genes are TRBV7-6 and TRBJ2-1, with 9 positions matching TRBD2. This CDR3 region has 15 residues. CDR1 is SGHVS and CDR2 is FNYEAQ in the germline V gene. V dropped 0 bases and J dropped 5; count of bases not matched to a gene: 2. CDR3 loop: CASSLAGTSHNEQFF. The CDR3 coding sequence is TGTGCCAGCAGCTTAGCCGGGACTAGCCACAATGAGCAGTTCTTC. The full variable domain, in which reference TRBV7-6 and TRBJ2-1 provide the parts outside the CDR3, is GAGVSQSPRYKVTKRGQDVALRCDPISGHVSLYWYRQALGQGPEFLTYFNYEAQQDKSGLPNDRFSAERPEGSISTLTIQRTEQRDSAMYRCASSLAGTSHNEQFFGPGTRLTVL.

This clone has more than one count but fewer than ten. One base separates it from a far larger clone, so it is likely a read error. Other DNA sequences in the sample encode the same CDR3. The chain links TRBV7-6 to TRBJ1-1, with 8 nucleotides matching TRBD1. CDR3 length equals 13 residues. CDR1 and CDR2 (germline): SGHVS, FNYEAQ. V was clipped by 6 bases and J by 6 bases; unmatched bases: 6. CDR3: CASSLDREAEAFF. The CDR3, as DNA: TGTGCCAGCAGTTTGGACAGGGAGGCTGAAGCTTTCTTT.